These 18 T cell receptor beta chains originate from one sample sequenced in a study of immune characterization of retroperitoneal liposarcoma. TCRdb passed the PCR reads through MiXCR, listing each CDR3 protein once. The data show about 970 distinct CDR3 sequences, more than 30% seen once. Sample: tumor tissue. The source is a male donor with retroperitoneal liposarcoma.

There are a few counts of this clonotype. The V call is TRBV6-1, the J call TRBJ2-1; D call uncertain. The V and J ends lost 5 bases and 2 bases respectively, with 7 bases between them. Germline lookup yields CDR1 MNHNS and CDR2 SASEGT. The CDR3 runs to 13 residues. The CDR3 is CASSYMAYNEQFF. CDR3 sequence (DNA): TGTGCCAGCAGTTATATGGCCTACAATGAGCAGTTCTTC.

The rearrangement links TRBV20-1 to TRBJ2-3; TRBD1 matches at 8 bases. With 6 bases clipped from V and 0 bases from J, the junction kept 11 bases outside the gene matches. The CDR3 sequence is 16 residues long. Germline values: CDR1 DFQATT, CDR2 SNEGSKA (reference sequence). The CDR3 nucleotides are TGCAGTGCCACCCAGGGGGCGGGGATTAGCACAGATACGCAGTATTTT. Translating gives CSATQGAGISTDTQYF.

This clonotype ranks as large (0.1 to 1%). The genes are TRBV7-2 and TRBJ2-1, with a weak D call TRBD1 (5 bases). Judging by the DNA end, TRBJ2-7 fits better; the J call may be wrong. This CDR3 has 15 amino acids. In germline, CDR1 is SGHTA, CDR2 FQGNSA. CDR3 residues: CASSPLYGAYNEQYF. CDR3 sequence (DNA): TGTGCCAGCAGCCCTTTGTATGGGGCCTACAATGAGCAGTACTTC.

The chain has TRBV11-1 and TRBJ1-4; D remains ambiguous. Germline V lookup: CDR1 SGHAT, CDR2 FQDESV (reference sequence). The CDR3 sequence is 14 residues long. The ends were cut back, 4 bases at V and 8 bases at J, with 14 bases in the middle. The CDR3, as DNA: TGTGCCAGCAGCTCCCGGGCGCAAGGCGAAAAACTGTTTTTT. Residues: CASSSRAQGEKLFF.

This clonotype ranks as medium-sized (0.01 to 0.1%). The chain couples TRBV7-2 to TRBJ2-1, with 7 bases lining up with TRBD2. The V gene's germline CDR1 is SGHTA and CDR2 FQGNSA. The CDR3 runs to 14 residues. Trimming removed 1 base from V and 10 bases from J; junction bases left unmatched: 7. CDR3 nucleotide sequence: TGTGCCAGCAGCTTAGATCCTAGCGGCTACGAGCAGTTCTTC. It is translated as CASSLDPSGYEQFF.

The chain uses TRBV7-6 and TRBJ2-7, with 13 bases that match TRBD2. The germline CDR1 and CDR2 sequences are SGHVS and FNYEAQ. This CDR3 is 17 amino acids long. V lost 5 bases to trimming and J lost 1 base; unmatched junction nucleotides: 8. CDR3 protein: CASSTTSGGSMSYEQYF. The CDR3 coding sequence is TGTGCCAGCAGCACGACTAGCGGGGGGTCCATGTCCTACGAGCAGTACTTC.

The CDR3 protein is CASSGANNIGQYF. The CDR3, as DNA: TGTGCCAGCAGTGGGGCCAACAATATCGGGCAGTATTTT. This chain uses TRBV25-1 with TRBJ2-3; D unresolved. The germline V gene encodes CDR1 MGHDK and CDR2 SYGVNS. There are 13 residues in the CDR3. Between the trimmed V and J ends, which lost 4 bases and 11 bases, there was a span of 16 bases.

This clonotype appeared a few times. V is TRBV7-6 and J is TRBJ2-3; perhaps D is TRBD1 or TRBD2 (5 bases each). This CDR3 spans 14 amino acids. The V gene's germline CDR1 is SGHVS and CDR2 FNYEAQ. V was clipped by 5 bases and J by 5 bases, with 14 bases between them. The CDR3 loop reads CASSLVGGGDTQYF. The DNA for the CDR3 is TGTGCCAGCAGCCTCGTTGGGGGTGGAGATACGCAGTATTTT. The full variable domain, its missing parts supplied by reference TRBV7-6 and TRBJ2-3, is GAGVSQSPRYKVTKRGQDVALRCDPISGHVSLYWYRQALGQGPEFLTYFNYEAQQDKSGLPNDRFSAERPEGSISTLTIQRTEQRDSAMYRCASSLVGGGDTQYFGPGTRLTVL.

This chain joins TRBV25-1 and TRBJ2-1, with 15 bases aligning to TRBD2. Looked up from germline, CDR1 is MGHDK and CDR2 is SYGVNS. The CDR3 runs to 16 residues. V shed 3 bases and J 7 bases; nucleotides not matched to a gene: 4. The CDR3 spells CASSDRGLAGGNEQFF. CDR3 nucleotides: TGTGCCAGCAGTGATAGAGGACTAGCGGGAGGGAATGAGCAGTTCTTC. Full variable domain (remainder filled in from reference TRBV25-1 and TRBJ2-1): EADIYQTPRYLVIGTGKKITLECSQTMGHDKMYWYQQDPGMELHLIHYSYGVNSTEKGDLSSESTVSRIRTEHFPLTLESARPSHTSQYLCASSDRGLAGGNEQFFGPGTRLTVL.

To note about this clonotype: This may be a read error, as it is one base from a much larger clone. This chain uses TRBV6-1 with TRBJ2-1, with D unresolved. CDR3 length equals 13 residues. CDR1 is MNHNS and CDR2 is SASEGT in the germline V gene. V was cut by 5 bases and J by 10 bases, with 15 bases left in between. Written as DNA, the CDR3 is TGTGCCAGCAGTCAAAACTCCCGCTACGAGCAGTTCTTC. Translation: CASSQNSRYEQFF.

This clonotype was counted only a few times. The rearrangement uses TRBV6-4 and TRBJ2-3; the D gene is possibly TRBD1 (6 bases). Trimming shortened V by 4 bases and J by 0 bases, and 11 bases separated the two germline ends. Looked up from germline, CDR1 is MRHNA and CDR2 is SNTAGT. The CDR3 runs 15 residues. As DNA, the CDR3 is TGTGCCAGCAGTGTTGACAGGACTAGCACAGATACGCAGTATTTT. Its translation is CASSVDRTSTDTQYF.

V and J are TRBV7-2 and TRBJ2-1, with D possibly matching TRBD2 (6 bases). TRBJ2-7 matches the DNA end more closely, so the J call is doubtful. CDR3 length equals 15 residues. Germline V gene data show CDR1 as SGHTA and CDR2 as FQGNSA. The CDR3 reads CASSPRGKGADEQYF. In nucleotides, the CDR3 is TGTGCCAGCAGCCCCCGCGGGAAGGGCGCCGACGAGCAGTACTTC.

The V call is TRBV7-8, the J call TRBJ2-3; a weak D match, TRBD2 (5 bases). Germline assignment: CDR1 SGHVS and CDR2 FQNEAQ. V shed 5 bases and J shed 5 bases, with 8 bases lying between them. This CDR3 spans 12 amino acids. CDR3 bases: TGTGCCAGCAGCCCACTAGGAGATACGCAGTATTTT. Amino acids: CASSPLGDTQYF. The full variable domain, with the rest looked up from reference TRBV7-8 and TRBJ2-3, is GAGVSQSPRYKVAKRGQDVALRCDPISGHVSLFWYQQALGQGPEFLTYFQNEAQLDKSGLPSDRFFAERPEGSVSTLKIQRTQQEDSAVYLCASSPLGDTQYFGPGTRLTVL.

This chain joins TRBV6-9 and TRBJ2-1; the D is unclear. The J call may be faulty, since TRBJ2-7 better matches the DNA end. Germline V lookup: CDR1 MNHGY, CDR2 SVAAGI. The CDR3 has 14 residues. Here the CDR3 reads CASKWNDGTYEQYF. The CDR3, as DNA: TGTGCCAGCAAGTGGAACGACGGTACCTACGAGCAGTACTTC.

This clonotype came up a few times. This rearrangement joins TRBV6-1 to TRBJ1-5; a possible D gene is TRBD1 (5 bases). This CDR3 comprises 20 residues. Between the trimmed V and J ends, which lost 0 bases and 0 bases, there was a span of 21 bases. CDR1 and CDR2 from the germline V gene are MNHNS and SASEGT. The CDR3 sequence is CASSEAQGLPTLNSNQPQHF. CDR3 nucleotides: TGTGCCAGCAGTGAAGCGCAGGGTTTACCAACGTTAAATAGCAATCAGCCCCAGCATTTT.

This clonotype is a singleton in its sample. J is TRBJ2-3 and V is TRBV6-1; the D gene is possibly TRBD2 (5 bases). This CDR3 is built from 14 residues. V was shortened by 7 bases and J by 2 bases, with 13 bases between the two germline ends. Germline V CDR1 and CDR2: MNHNS, SASEGT. The CDR3 bases are TGTGCCAGCAAGGTCGGGGTCACCACAGATACGCAGTATTTT. Its protein product is CASKVGVTTDTQYF.

For this clonotype: A junction boundary mismatches the germline segment, possibly from a read error. V is TRBV6-1 and J is TRBJ2-3; D might be TRBD1 (6 bases). This CDR3 has 15 residues. Germline V gene lookup returns CDR1 MNHNS and CDR2 SASEGT. The CDR3 loop is CASSTDDRPTYTQYF. The CDR3 nucleotides are TGTGCCAGCAGTACTGATGACAGGCCCACATATACGCAGTATTTT.

The J gene is TRBJ2-5, the V gene TRBV3-1; no reliable D call. CDR1 is LGHDT, CDR2 YNNKEL, per germline (reference sequence). CDR3 length equals 11 residues. The V gene lost 2 bases and the J gene lost 11 bases, with 9 bases spanning the gap. Written as DNA, the CDR3 is TGTGCCAGCAGCCAACGGGTGGAGCAGTACTTC. Its protein is CASSQRVEQYF.